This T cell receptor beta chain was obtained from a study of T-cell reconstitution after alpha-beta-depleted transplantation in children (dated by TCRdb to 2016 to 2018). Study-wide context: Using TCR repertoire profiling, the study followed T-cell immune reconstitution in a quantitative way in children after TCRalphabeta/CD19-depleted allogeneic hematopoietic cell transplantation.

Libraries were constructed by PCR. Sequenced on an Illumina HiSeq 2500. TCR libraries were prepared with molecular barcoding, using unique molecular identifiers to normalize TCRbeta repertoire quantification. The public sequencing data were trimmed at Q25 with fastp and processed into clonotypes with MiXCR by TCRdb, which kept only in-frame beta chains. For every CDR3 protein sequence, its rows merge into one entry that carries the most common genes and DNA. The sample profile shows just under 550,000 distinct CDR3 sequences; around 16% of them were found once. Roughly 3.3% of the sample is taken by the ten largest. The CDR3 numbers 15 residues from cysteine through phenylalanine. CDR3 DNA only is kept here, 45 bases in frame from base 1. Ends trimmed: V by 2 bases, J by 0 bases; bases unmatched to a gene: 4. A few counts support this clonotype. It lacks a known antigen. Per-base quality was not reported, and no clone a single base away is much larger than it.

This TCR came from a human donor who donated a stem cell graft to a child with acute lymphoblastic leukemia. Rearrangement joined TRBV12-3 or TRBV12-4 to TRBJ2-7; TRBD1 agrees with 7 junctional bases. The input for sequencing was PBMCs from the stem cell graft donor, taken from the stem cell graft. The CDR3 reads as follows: CASSLRQGDSYEQYF. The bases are TGTGCCAGCAGTTTACGGCAGGGGGACTCCTACGAGCAGTACTTC.